This is a list of T cell receptor beta chains from one sample in a study of PD-1 blockade in classical Hodgkin lymphoma. Profiled with immunoSEQ multiplex PCR; TCRdb holds only in-frame clones, not every one. The sample lists tens of thousands of clones; roughly nine tenths were seen once. This sample comprised peripheral blood mononuclear cells (PBMCs), obtained before the second cycle of nivolumab. The origin of the receptors is a human donor with classical Hodgkin lymphoma. The CDR3 runs from the conserved cysteine through the conserved F or W. Each record gives: V gene, D gene, J gene, clone size, CDR3 length, CDR3 DNA, CDR3 protein. The D gene is left open where the match is weak. Size tells how often a clone was seen (once, few, many) or the class of an expanded clone, and some rows leave it out.

TRBV5-1	-	TRBJ2-7	once	15	TGCGCCAGCAGCCGAGGGGGACGGAGCTCCTACGAGCAGTACTTC	CASSRGGRSSYEQYF
TRBV18	-	TRBJ2-5	-	13	TGTGCCAGCTCACCTGCTTACCAAGAGACCCAGTACTTC	CASSPAYQETQYF
TRBV27	-	TRBJ2-7	-	13	TGTGCCAGCGGACTACCGAGCTCCTACGAGCAGTACTTC	CASGLPSSYEQYF
TRBV28	-	TRBJ1-3	once	15	TGTGCCAGCAGTTTACACACTGGCTCTGGAAACACCATATATTTT	CASSLHTGSGNTIYF
TRBV7-9	TRBD1	TRBJ2-5	-	15	TGTGCCAGCAGCGCGACAGGGTCCATCCAAGAGACCCAGTACTTC	CASSATGSIQETQYF
TRBV25-1	-	TRBJ2-1	-	13	TGTGCCAGCAAGGATAGCTCCTACAATGAGCAGTTCTTC	CASKDSSYNEQFF
TRBV5-6	-	TRBJ2-7	-	15	TGTGCCAGCAGCTTGAGTGTACTGAGCTCCTACGAGCAGTACTTC	CASSLSVLSSYEQYF
TRBV5-1	-	TRBJ1-1	-	12	TGCGCCAGCAGGGACGGATACACTGAAGCTTTCTTT	CASRDGYTEAFF
TRBV11-2	-	TRBJ1-1	-	13	TGTGCCAGCAGCTTAGTTATGGGTCGGGAAGCTTTCTTT	CASSLVMGREAFF
TRBV5-1	-	TRBJ1-2	many	13	TGCGCCAGCAGCTCAACCGGAACCTATGGCTACACCTTC	CASSSTGTYGYTF
TRBV5-1	TRBD1	TRBJ2-1	-	15	TGCGCCAGCAGCTCCCCGGGACAGGGTTACAATGAGCAGTTCTTC	CASSSPGQGYNEQFF
TRBV27	-	TRBJ2-6	-	18	TGTGCCAGCAGTTACCTGGGGTACGGCCCGTCGGGGGCCAACGTCCTGACTTTC	CASSYLGYGPSGANVLTF
TRBV5-1	-	TRBJ2-7	-	14	TGCGCCAGCAGCTTGGGGTCGCAGTATTACGAGCAGTACTTC	CASSLGSQYYEQYF
TRBV7-6	-	TRBJ2-5	-	16	TGTGCCAGCAGCTTAGGCGGGGGGGGACAGGCCATTCCCGAGTACTTC	CASSLGGGGQAIPEYF
TRBV6-1	-	TRBJ2-1	-	14	TGTGCCATCATAGCGAACAGCTCCTACAATGAGCAGTTCTTC	CAIIANSSYNEQFF
TRBV19	TRBD1	TRBJ1-1	few	16	TGTGCCAGTAGTTCCCCTCGGACAGGGTTGTACACTGAAGCTTTCTTT	CASSSPRTGLYTEAFF
TRBV6-5	-	TRBJ1-6	-	14	TGTGCCAGCAAACTCTTGGTCGATAATTCACCCCTCCACTTT	CASKLLVDNSPLHF
TRBV4-1	TRBD1	TRBJ2-5	-	15	TGCGCCAGCAGCCAGCAGGGACAGGGTGACGAGACCCAGTACTTC	CASSQQGQGDETQYF
TRBV30	-	TRBJ2-2	-	13	TGTGCCTGGGGACTAATGAACACCGGGGAGCTGTTTTTT	CAWGLMNTGELFF
TRBV28	-	TRBJ2-3	-	14	TGTGCCAGCAGCGATCGGTCTAGCACAGATACGCAGTATTTT	CASSDRSSTDTQYF
TRBV28	-	TRBJ1-1	-	14	TGTGCCAGCGCTGGCCAGGGCTTGAACACTGAAGCTTTCTTT	CASAGQGLNTEAFF
TRBV28	-	TRBJ2-1	-	17	TGTGCCAGCAGCCCAACAGGCTGGGGTAATACATACAATGAGCAGTTCTTC	CASSPTGWGNTYNEQFF
TRBV10-3	-	TRBJ2-2	-	14	TGTGCCATCGGTGGGGCGACGAACACCGGGGAGCTGTTTTTT	CAIGGATNTGELFF
TRBV7-9	TRBD2	TRBJ2-7	-	18	TGTGCCAGCAGCTTGGGGCTAGCGGGAGGACGGGTTACCTACGAGCAGTACTTC	CASSLGLAGGRVTYEQYF
TRBV11-2	TRBD1	TRBJ1-3	-	19	TGTGCCAGCAGCCTACCGGGACAGGGTTTGAAAAACTCTGGAAACACCATATATTTT	CASSLPGQGLKNSGNTIYF
TRBV5-1	TRBD2	TRBJ2-2	-	14	TGCGCCAGCAGGAAGAGCGGGGAAACCGGGGAGCTGTTTTTT	CASRKSGETGELFF
TRBV15	-	TRBJ2-2	once	14	TGTGCCACCATCCGGGGATACAACACCGGGGAGCTGTTTTTT	CATIRGYNTGELFF
TRBV29-1	TRBD1	TRBJ2-7	-	15	TGCAGCGTTGGAACCCGGGACAGGACTCCCTACGAGCAGTACTTC	CSVGTRDRTPYEQYF
TRBV7-9	TRBD1	TRBJ2-5	-	13	TGTGCCAGCAGCCCAGGGGGCGAAGAGACCCAGTACTTC	CASSPGGEETQYF
TRBV7-2	-	TRBJ1-5	-	13	TGTGCCAGCAGCCTACAAGGCTATCAGCCCCAGCATTTT	CASSLQGYQPQHF
TRBV2	-	TRBJ2-1	-	14	TGTGCCAGCAGTGAAAGACAAGAGGGGAATGAGCAGTTCTTC	CASSERQEGNEQFF
TRBV19	-	TRBJ2-1	-	16	TGTGCCAGTAGTCCCAAAACTACGAGCTCCTACAATGAGCAGTTCTTC	CASSPKTTSSYNEQFF
TRBV6-1	-	TRBJ2-3	-	14	TGTGCCAGCAGTGAAGGACTAGGCTTAGATACGCAGTATTTT	CASSEGLGLDTQYF
TRBV6-6	-	TRBJ1-3	-	16	TGTGCCAGCAGTTACCCAACAGGGTCGGCTGGAAACACCATATATTTT	CASSYPTGSAGNTIYF
TRBV7-9	-	TRBJ2-1	-	13	TGTGCCAGCAGCTTAGATCCCTACAATGAGCAGTTCTTC	CASSLDPYNEQFF
TRBV7-9	TRBD1	TRBJ2-3	-	14	TGTGCCAGCAGCTTCGAGGGGGCGTCAGATACGCAGTATTTT	CASSFEGASDTQYF
TRBV7-9	-	TRBJ2-7	-	13	TGTGCCAGCAGCCCCGGGGCCTCCTACGAGCAGTACTTC	CASSPGASYEQYF
TRBV5-1	TRBD2	TRBJ2-3	-	13	TGCGCCAGTACACTAGCGGGGAGGGATACGCAGTATTTT	CASTLAGRDTQYF
TRBV18	-	TRBJ2-2	-	15	TGTGCCAGCTCACCGTCGTCCCCCGGGCCCGGGGAGCTGTTTTTT	CASSPSSPGPGELFF
TRBV7-2	TRBD2	TRBJ2-5	-	15	TGTGCCAGCAGCCCTAGCGGACTAGCCGCAGAGACCCAGTACTTC	CASSPSGLAAETQYF
TRBV11-2	-	TRBJ1-5	-	11	TGTGCCAGCAGCACCAAGAAGCCCCAGCATTTT	CASSTKKPQHF
TRBV5-8	-	TRBJ1-3	-	16	TGTGCCAGCAGCTTGCGGCGGGTCCTCTCTGGAAACACCATATATTTT	CASSLRRVLSGNTIYF
TRBV5-5	-	TRBJ1-5	-	16	TGTGCCAGCAGCTCATTAGGGGGAGATAGCAATCAGCCCCAGCATTTT	CASSSLGGDSNQPQHF
TRBV7-2	-	TRBJ1-2	-	14	TGTGCCAGCAGCTTAGAGCGGGGTGGCTATGGCTACACCTTC	CASSLERGGYGYTF
TRBV2	-	TRBJ2-2	-	16	TGTGCCAGCAGTGAATTTTGGCAGGGGGGCACCGGGGAGCTGTTTTTT	CASSEFWQGGTGELFF
TRBV19	-	TRBJ1-4	-	14	TGTGCCAGTAGTCCGGGACGAACTAATGAAAAACTGTTTTTT	CASSPGRTNEKLFF
TRBV5-1	-	TRBJ2-1	-	16	TGCGCCAGCAGTTCTATTCCCGACGGACGCTACAATGAGCAGTTCTTC	CASSSIPDGRYNEQFF
TRBV30	TRBD1	TRBJ2-3	-	13	TGTGCCTGGGATCAGGGGGCGGGAGATACGCAGTATTTT	CAWDQGAGDTQYF
TRBV19	TRBD1	TRBJ1-3	-	13	TGTGCCAGTAAACGGACAGGGAAAAACACCATATATTTT	CASKRTGKNTIYF
TRBV10-3	TRBD1	TRBJ1-1	few	17	TGTGCCATCAGTGAGTCGGGGACAGGGGGTCTCAGCACTGAAGCTTTCTTT	CAISESGTGGLSTEAFF
TRBV29-1	TRBD2	TRBJ2-3	once	14	TGCAGCGTTGAAGCCGGGACTAGCGTGGATACGCAGTATTTT	CSVEAGTSVDTQYF
TRBV2	TRBD1	TRBJ2-2	-	17	TGTGCCAGCAGTAGCCCTACAGGGGGCGCGGGTCCCGGGGAGCTGTTTTTT	CASSSPTGGAGPGELFF
TRBV25-1	-	TRBJ2-7	few	14	TGTGCCAGCAGTGAGCGGGGGCTCCCCTACGAGCAGTACTTC	CASSERGLPYEQYF
TRBV4-1	TRBD1	TRBJ2-7	-	15	TGCGCCAGCAGCCAAGAGACAGGGTTCCCCTACGAGCAGTACTTC	CASSQETGFPYEQYF
TRBV5-5	TRBD1	TRBJ2-5	-	17	TGTGCCACGTCGTCCCGGGACAGGGTGAATGGGAAAGAGACCCAGTACTTC	CATSSRDRVNGKETQYF